These 14 T cell receptor beta chains came from one sample sequenced in a study of OX40 agonist ivuxolimab in advanced cancers. Libraries were prepared by immunoSEQ multiplex PCR; TCRdb keeps only in-frame clonotypes and omits some of them. The sample yields about 28,000 clones, around four fifths seen once. The sample was CD4+ or CD8+ T cells sorted from blood, taken in a trial of the OX40 agonist ivuxolimab. Source of these receptors: an adult with an advanced solid tumor such as melanoma, head and neck, liver or kidney cancer.

This clone has just a few counts. J is TRBJ2-7 and V is TRBV27; D possibly uses TRBD1 or TRBD2 (5 bases each). This CDR3 comprises 12 residues. Trimming took off 8 bases at V and 3 bases at J, with 11 bases between the two ends. Germline assignment: CDR1 MNHEY and CDR2 SMNVEV (reference sequence). The CDR3 nucleotides are TGTGCCAGCGGGGAGACAGTCTACGAGCAGTACTTC. Translated: CASGETVYEQYF.

The chain employs TRBV10-3 and TRBJ2-2; D ambiguous. Germline V lookup: CDR1 ENHRY, CDR2 SYGVKD. The CDR3 has 15 residues. Trimming pared 0 bases from V and 0 bases from J, leaving 5 bases between. CDR3 sequence reads: CAISESAANTGELFF. The CDR3 DNA reads TGTGCCATCAGTGAGTCTGCGGCGAACACCGGGGAGCTGTTTTTT.

This clone has just a few counts. This CDR3 is CASSTGLRGTDTQYF. The CDR3 nucleotides are TGTGCCAGCAGCACCGGGCTGCGGGGCACAGATACGCAGTATTTT. The gene calls are TRBV13 and TRBJ2-3; possible D gene TRBD2, 5 bases. Trimming took off 5 bases at V and 1 base at J, with 13 bases between the two ends. The CDR3 is 15 amino acids. Germline V gene lookup returns CDR1 PRHDT and CDR2 FYEKMQ (reference sequence).

The chain links TRBV12-5 to TRBJ2-5, with TRBD2 identical over 11 bases. The CDR3 is made up of 18 amino acids. Germline CDR1 is LGHNT and CDR2 is FRNRAP. V gave up 5 bases and J gave up 0 bases; unmatched junction bases: 11. The CDR3: CASGPHGGLAVNQETQYF. CDR3 coding DNA: TGTGCTAGTGGTCCTCACGGGGGACTAGCGGTAAACCAAGAGACCCAGTACTTC.

This clone showed up just once. This chain connects TRBV6-1 to TRBJ2-7; D is uncertain. The CDR3 consists of 11 residues. V lost 5 bases and J lost 4, with 6 bases in between. Germline CDR1 reads MNHNS; CDR2 reads SASEGT. CDR3 region: CASSYAYEQYF. CDR3 DNA sequence: TGTGCCAGCAGTTACGCATACGAGCAGTACTTC.

This chain links TRBV10-3 with TRBJ2-7; 8 positions match TRBD2. J gave up 2 bases and V 4 bases, and 4 bases lay outside the gene matches. CDR1 ENHRY and CDR2 SYGVKD come from the germline V gene. This CDR3 comprises 14 residues. In DNA form, the CDR3 reads TGTGCCATCAGTGGGAGCGGGGGTGCCTACGAGCAGTACTTC. Protein sequence: CAISGSGGAYEQYF.

By its share, this clone is medium-sized. The chain carries TRBV27 and TRBJ1-1; D is uncertain. This CDR3 has 13 residues. V lost 2 bases, J lost 4 bases, and 8 bases lay in between. Germline CDR1 is MNHEY and CDR2 is SMNVEV (reference sequence). The CDR3 region is CASSLGPATEAFF. For the CDR3, the DNA is TGTGCCAGCAGTTTAGGACCGGCCACTGAAGCTTTCTTT.

The chain is built from TRBV7-9 and TRBJ1-4; D is perhaps TRBD1 (5 bases). Trimming cost V 4 bases and J 6 bases, with 15 bases left between them. The germline gives CDR1 SEHNR, CDR2 FQNEAQ (reference sequence). The CDR3 is 15 amino acids. CDR3 sequence (DNA): TGTGCCAGCAGCTCCATCCGCAGGGCCCATGAAAAACTGTTTTTT. Its translation is CASSSIRRAHEKLFF.

The chain couples TRBV27 to TRBJ2-7; weak D call: TRBD1 (6 bases). Germline CDR1 MNHEY, CDR2 SMNVEV (reference sequence). The CDR3 runs 13 residues. The V end lost 3 bases, the J end lost 4 bases, and 10 bases lay between the germline ends. DNA of the CDR3: TGTGCCAGCAGTTTTAGGACAGAGTACGAGCAGTACTTC. Its protein is CASSFRTEYEQYF.

By share, this clone counts as medium-sized. The J gene is TRBJ1-2, the V gene TRBV10-2, with D possibly matching TRBD1 (6 bases). V was clipped by 4 bases and J by 3 bases, with 9 bases between them. The germline CDR1 and CDR2 sequences are WSHSY and SAAADI. This CDR3 spans 13 amino acids. In DNA, the CDR3 is TGCGCCAGCAGTGCGGCAGGGGACTATGGCTACACCTTC. Amino acids: CASSAAGDYGYTF.

This chain joins TRBV5-1 and TRBJ2-3; D remains ambiguous. This CDR3 has 12 residues. Germline values: CDR1 SGHRS, CDR2 YFSETQ. V was pared by 0 bases and J by 4 bases, with 3 bases between. The CDR3 loop is CASSLGADTQYF. In DNA, the CDR3 is TGCGCCAGCAGCTTGGGGGCAGATACGCAGTATTTT. Combining the CDR3 with reference TRBV5-1 and TRBJ2-3 gives the whole variable domain KAGVTQTPRYLIKTRGQQVTLSCSPISGHRSVSWYQQTPGQGLQFLFEYFSETQRNKGNFPGRFSGRQFSNSRSEMNVSTLELGDSALYLCASSLGADTQYFGPGTRLTVL.

The J gene is TRBJ2-3, the V gene TRBV11-2; TRBD2 aligns across 8 bases. The CDR3 has 17 residues. Germline V gene lookup returns CDR1 SGHAT and CDR2 FQNNGV. V trimming: 1 base; J trimming: 4 bases; junction bases outside the gene matches: 10. CDR3 bases: TGTGCCAGCAGCTTAGGGGAGTTGCGGGGGGCGGCAGATACGCAGTATTTT. Protein product: CASSLGELRGAADTQYF.

By share, this clone ranks as medium-sized. The chain has TRBV27 and TRBJ2-7, with 7 bases lining up with TRBD1. This CDR3 region has 14 residues. J lost 4 bases, V lost 2 bases, and 5 bases had no gene match. Germline lookup yields CDR1 MNHEY and CDR2 SMNVEV (reference sequence). This CDR3 reads CASSLQGQSYEQYF. As DNA, the CDR3 is TGTGCCAGCAGTTTACAGGGACAGAGTTACGAGCAGTACTTC.

The V and J genes are TRBV7-2 and TRBJ1-1, with D unresolved. CDR1 SGHTA and CDR2 FQGNSA come from the germline V gene. The V gene lost 4 bases and the J gene lost 9 bases, with 9 bases spanning the gap. The CDR3 is 11 residues long. CDR3 DNA: TGTGCCAGCAGCTCAATAGGGAAAGCTTTCTTT. Protein product: CASSSIGKAFF.